Given below is one T cell receptor beta chain in context. Other DNA sequences within the sample encode an identical CDR3. The study ran its PCR with 60 Vbeta and 13 Jbeta primers. Generated by immunoSEQ multiplex PCR, the TCRdb table keeps only in-frame clones and is missing some. The sample has fewer than 95,000 clones, roughly four fifths seen once. Germline V gives CDR1 MDHEN, CDR2 SYDVKM. CDR3 length: 13 amino acids. Trimming removed 2 bases from V and 2 bases from J, with 6 bases in between. The data originate from a study of cytomegalovirus exposure and HLA in healthy donors. V is TRBV28 and J is TRBJ1-2; D possibly corresponds to TRBD1 (6 bases). The TCR originated in a man under 40 in good health and CMV-seronegative. What was sequenced was PBMCs. This CDR3 reads CASSLTGNYGYTF. For the CDR3, the DNA is TGTGCCAGCAGTTTAACAGGGAACTATGGCTACACCTTC.